Following are 24 T cell receptor beta chains from one sample sequenced in a study of shared clonotypes between healthy human individuals. The repertoire was sequenced with immunoSEQ multiplex PCR; TCRdb's copy has only in-frame clones and lacks some. There are 2 million to 2.5 million clones in the sample; 95% occur only once, and 0.1% to 0.15% lies in the top ten. The sample taken for sequencing was naive CD4+ T cells sorted from blood. Subset described: CD45RA+ positively selected. All receptors derive from a man aged 18 to 30 in good health.

The chain has TRBV28 and TRBJ1-1; TRBD1 matches 9 bases. J lost 13 bases, V lost 1 base, and 16 bases had no gene match. The CDR3 is 16 amino acids. CDR1 and CDR2 from the germline V gene are MDHEN and SYDVKM. The CDR3 region has the DNA TGTGCCAGCAGTTTATTCCCGGGACAGGGTCCCGTTGGAGGTTTCTTT. Its protein is CASSLFPGQGPVGGFF.

The chain couples TRBV5-1 to TRBJ2-5, with 7 nucleotides matching TRBD2. Germline values: CDR1 SGHRS, CDR2 YFSETQ. V lost 3 bases and J lost 2; bases outside the gene matches: 7. The CDR3 is 15 amino acids. As DNA, the CDR3 is TGCGCCAGCAGCTCCCCATCGGGGGGTCAAGAGACCCAGTACTTC. Its translation is CASSSPSGGQETQYF.

CDR3 amino acids: CASSRHQSTGELFF. CDR3 DNA sequence: TGCGCCAGCAGCCGTCATCAGTCGACCGGGGAGCTGTTTTTT. The chain couples TRBV4-3 to TRBJ2-2; D unresolved. Germline CDR1 is LGHNA and CDR2 is YSLEER. Trimming pared 4 bases from V and 5 bases from J, leaving 11 bases between. This CDR3 region has 14 residues.

The chain uses TRBV10-2 and TRBJ1-5, with 7 bases fitting TRBD1. The CDR3 runs 16 residues. CDR1 is WSHSY and CDR2 is SAAADI in the germline V gene. Trimming cost V 6 bases and J 1 base; bases outside gene matches: 9. CDR3 amino acids: CASSEDGTASNQPQHF. The CDR3 DNA follows: TGCGCCAGCAGCGAAGATGGGACAGCGAGCAATCAGCCCCAGCATTTT.

This chain uses TRBV28 with TRBJ1-4, with 11 bases lining up with TRBD1. The CDR3 spans 16 residues. Germline-derived CDR1 and CDR2 are MDHEN and SYDVKM. V was clipped by 4 bases and J by 8 bases; unmatched bases: 9. The CDR3 loop reads CASSSLGQGAREKLFF. The CDR3 DNA sequence: TGTGCCAGCAGTTCACTAGGACAGGGGGCGAGGGAAAAACTGTTTTTT.

The chain joins TRBV10-1 to TRBJ2-5; D could derive from TRBD1 or TRBD2 (5 bases each). The CDR3 spans 12 residues. CDR1 and CDR2 (germline): WNHNN, SYGVQD (reference sequence). Trimming took off 4 bases at V and 5 bases at J, with 8 bases between the two ends. CDR3 nucleotide sequence: TGCGCCAGCAGTGGGGACGGGGAGACCCAGTACTTC. Protein sequence: CASSGDGETQYF.

This chain joins TRBV30 and TRBJ1-4; D may be TRBD1 (5 bases). Germline assignment: CDR1 GTSNPN and CDR2 SVGIG (reference sequence). V shed 8 bases and J shed 2 bases, with 9 bases lying between them. CDR3 length: 12 residues. The CDR3 region is CAGPGTNEKLFF. The CDR3 nucleotides read TGTGCCGGGCCAGGGACTAATGAAAAACTGTTTTTT.

The J gene is TRBJ1-3, the V gene TRBV6-1; D ambiguous. V was cut by 4 bases and J by 4 bases, with 17 bases left in between. The germline gives CDR1 MNHNS, CDR2 SASEGT. The CDR3 is 16 amino acids. CDR3 in amino acids: CASSGRTGRWGNTIYF. CDR3 DNA sequence: TGTGCCAGCAGTGGCCGAACCGGACGATGGGGAAACACCATATATTTT.

The chain employs TRBV14 and TRBJ2-3, with 8 bases fitting TRBD1. CDR1 is SGHDN, CDR2 FVKESK, per germline. The CDR3 runs to 15 residues. Trimming at V came to 4 bases and at J to 3 bases, leaving 6 bases not matched to a gene. CDR3 coding DNA: TGTGCCAGCAGCCCAGACAGGGGTTGGACAGATACGCAGTATTTT. Protein: CASSPDRGWTDTQYF.

The chain is built from TRBV29-1 and TRBJ2-7; the match to TRBD2 covers 11 bases. The germline V gene encodes CDR1 SQVTM and CDR2 ANQGSEA. The CDR3 extends over 17 amino acids. The trim removed 1 base at V and 2 bases at J, leaving 10 bases unmatched. The CDR3 coding sequence is TGCAGCGTTGAAGGAAGTTTTCCGACTAGCGGGACCTACGAGCAGTACTTC. Protein product: CSVEGSFPTSGTYEQYF.

The CDR3 coding sequence is TGTGCCAGCAGTGATCAGGGTCGCCTCTCTGGAAACACCATATATTTT. Translation gives CASSDQGRLSGNTIYF. V is TRBV2 and J is TRBJ1-3; a weak D match, TRBD1 (5 bases). Germline assignment: CDR1 SNHLY and CDR2 FYNNEI. The V end was cut by 3 bases, the J end by 0 bases, with 12 bases between. The CDR3 is made up of 16 amino acids.

The rearrangement joins TRBV11-2 to TRBJ2-7; 9 bases agree with TRBD2. V was clipped by 1 base and J by 10 bases; unmatched bases: 14. The CDR3 totals 16 residues. Germline V gene data show CDR1 as SGHAT and CDR2 as FQNNGV. The CDR3 region has the DNA TGTGCCAGCAGCTTAGGTTTTAGGCTAGCGGGACGTGCACAGTACTTC. Amino acid sequence: CASSLGFRLAGRAQYF. The variable domain in full, with the rest retrieved from reference TRBV11-2 and TRBJ2-7, is EAGVAQSPRYKIIEKRQSVAFWCNPISGHATLYWYQQILGQGPKLLIQFQNNGVVDDSQLPKDRFSAERLKGVDSTLKIQPAKLEDSAVYLCASSLGFRLAGRAQYFGPGTRLTVT.

This chain connects TRBV7-6 to TRBJ1-2; 7 bases map to TRBD1. Trimming took 5 bases from V and 4 from J; bases not matched to a gene: 4. Germline V gene data show CDR1 as SGHVS and CDR2 as FNYEAQ. The CDR3 is 13 amino acids. CDR3 coding DNA: TGTGCCAGCAGCCTCAGGGACAGCTATGGCTACACCTTC. This codes for CASSLRDSYGYTF.

To note about this clone: Other DNA sequences in this specimen translate into the identical CDR3. The chain recombines TRBV27 with TRBJ1-5; no clear D gene. CDR1 is MNHEY, CDR2 SMNVEV, per germline (reference sequence). The CDR3 covers 14 residues. The ends were cut back, 1 base at V and 3 bases at J, with 7 bases in the middle. The CDR3 here is CASSLWGSNQPQHF. CDR3 nucleotides: TGTGCCAGCAGTTTATGGGGTTCCAATCAGCCCCAGCATTTT.

The chain recombines TRBV18 with TRBJ2-1, with 7 bases fitting TRBD1. V shed 1 base and J 7 bases; nucleotides not matched to a gene: 7. The CDR3 is 15 amino acids. The germline V gene has CDR1 KGHSH and CDR2 LQKENI. CDR3 sequence reads: CASSPQGASGNEQFF. The CDR3, as DNA: TGTGCCAGCTCACCACAGGGGGCTTCGGGTAATGAGCAGTTCTTC. The complete variable domain, with remaining parts taken from reference TRBV18 and TRBJ2-1, reads NAGVMQNPRHLVRRRGQEARLRCSPMKGHSHVYWYRQLPEEGLKFMVYLQKENIIDESGMPKERFSAEFPKEGPSILRIQQVVRGDSAAYFCASSPQGASGNEQFFGPGTRLTVL.

V gene TRBV19 combines with J gene TRBJ1-2; D gene ambiguous. Trimming stripped 6 bases from V and 6 bases from J, with 14 bases between. CDR1 is LNHDA, CDR2 SQIVND, per germline (reference sequence). The CDR3 is 13 residues long. This CDR3 is CASSTGRLHGYTF. In DNA form, the CDR3 reads TGTGCCAGTAGCACCGGCAGGCTACATGGCTACACCTTC. Drawing the rest from reference TRBV19 and TRBJ1-2, the complete variable domain is DGGITQSPKYLFRKEGQNVTLSCEQNLNHDAMYWYRQDPGQGLRLIYYSQIVNDFQKGDIAEGYSVSREKKESFPLTVTSAQKNPTAFYLCASSTGRLHGYTFGSGTRLTVV.

With regard to this clone: Within the sample, other DNA sequences also encode this same CDR3. The chain recombines TRBV9 with TRBJ2-5, with a tentative D call TRBD2 (7 bases). Trimming removed 2 bases at V and 2 bases at J, with 13 bases between. The germline V gene has CDR1 SGDLS and CDR2 YYNGEE. This CDR3 is 15 amino acids long. CDR3 in DNA: TGTGCCAGCAGCGTTGGGGGGGCCGTGCAAGAGACCCAGTACTTC. Its protein product is CASSVGGAVQETQYF. The full variable domain, in which reference TRBV9 and TRBJ2-5 provide the parts outside the CDR3, is DSGVTQTPKHLITATGQRVTLRCSPRSGDLSVYWYQQSLDQGLQFLIQYYNGEERAKGNILERFSAQQFPDLHSELNLSSLELGDSALYFCASSVGGAVQETQYFGPGTRLLVL.

V usage is TRBV6-1 and J usage is TRBJ2-3; weak D call: TRBD1 (6 bases). CDR3 length: 15 residues. The germline V gene has CDR1 MNHNS and CDR2 SASEGT. The V end lost 5 bases, the J end lost 3 bases, and 15 bases lay between the germline ends. The CDR3 spells CASSKQGRGTDTQYF. The CDR3 DNA is TGTGCCAGCAGTAAACAGGGAAGGGGGACAGATACGCAGTATTTT.

This chain's CDR3 is CASSVGFGRGSGELFF. The CDR3 DNA sequence: TGTGCCAGCAGCGTAGGCTTCGGCAGGGGGTCCGGGGAGCTGTTTTTT. This chain joins TRBV9 and TRBJ2-2; the match to TRBD1 covers 7 bases. The ends lost 0 bases at V and 6 bases at J; junction bases unmatched: 8. In germline, CDR1 is SGDLS, CDR2 YYNGEE. This CDR3 spans 16 amino acids.

V usage is TRBV2 and J usage is TRBJ2-1; 16 bases align to TRBD2. V lost 6 bases, J lost 3 bases, and 5 bases stayed unmatched. The CDR3 contains 17 residues. The germline V gene encodes CDR1 SNHLY and CDR2 FYNNEI. The CDR3 sequence is CASRAGLAGGHYNEQFF. In DNA form, the CDR3 reads TGTGCCAGCAGAGCGGGACTAGCGGGAGGGCACTACAATGAGCAGTTCTTC.

The V and J genes are TRBV29-1 and TRBJ1-4; D remains ambiguous. Germline CDR1 is SQVTM and CDR2 is ANQGSEA. There are 13 residues in the CDR3. The V gene lost 0 bases and the J gene lost 8 bases, with 10 bases spanning the gap. The CDR3 spells CSVEDKRNEKLFF. CDR3 sequence (DNA): TGCAGCGTTGAAGATAAGCGAAACGAAAAACTGTTTTTT.

The V call is TRBV4-1, the J call TRBJ2-1; D may be TRBD1 (6 bases). The CDR3 is 16 residues long. Trimming removed 0 bases at V and 2 bases at J, with 11 bases between. Per the germline V gene, CDR1 is MGHRA and CDR2 is YSYEKL. CDR3 sequence: CASSQEGGAAYNEQFF. For the CDR3, the DNA is TGCGCCAGCAGCCAAGAAGGGGGAGCAGCCTACAATGAGCAGTTCTTC.

This sequence joins TRBV29-1 and TRBJ1-1; D ambiguous. The germline V and J ends were trimmed by 1 base and 1 base, with 7 bases remaining between them. In germline, CDR1 is SQVTM, CDR2 ANQGSEA. This CDR3 is 13 amino acids long. The CDR3 DNA is TGCAGCGTTGAAGTTTCCACGAACACTGAAGCTTTCTTT. Its protein is CSVEVSTNTEAFF.

The CDR3 region has the DNA TGTGCCAGCAGTGTAGGGACAGGGGGGATGAACTATGGCTACACCTTC. Residues: CASSVGTGGMNYGYTF. This chain links TRBV6-1 with TRBJ1-2; 11 nucleotides agree with TRBD1. The ends lost 4 bases at V and 2 bases at J; junction bases unmatched: 6. Per germline, CDR1 MNHNS and CDR2 SASEGT. This CDR3 has 16 residues.